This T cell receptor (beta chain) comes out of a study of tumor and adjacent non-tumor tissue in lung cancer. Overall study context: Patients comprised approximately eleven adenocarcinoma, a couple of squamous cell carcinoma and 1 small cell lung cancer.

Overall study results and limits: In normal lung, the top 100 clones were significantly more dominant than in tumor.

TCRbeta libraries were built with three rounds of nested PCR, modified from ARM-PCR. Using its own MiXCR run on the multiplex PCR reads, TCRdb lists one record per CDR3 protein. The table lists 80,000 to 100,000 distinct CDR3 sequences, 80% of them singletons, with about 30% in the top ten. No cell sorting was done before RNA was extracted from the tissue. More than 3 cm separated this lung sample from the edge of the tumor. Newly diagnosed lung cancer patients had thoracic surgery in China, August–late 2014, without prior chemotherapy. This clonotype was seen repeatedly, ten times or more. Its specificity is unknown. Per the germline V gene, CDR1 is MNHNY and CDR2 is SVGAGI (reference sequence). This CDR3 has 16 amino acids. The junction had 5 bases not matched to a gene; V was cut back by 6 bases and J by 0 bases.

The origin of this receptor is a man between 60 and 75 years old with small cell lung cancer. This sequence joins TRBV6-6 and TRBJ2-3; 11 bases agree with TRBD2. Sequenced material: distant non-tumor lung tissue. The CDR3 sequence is CASRQGLAASTDTQYF. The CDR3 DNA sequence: TGTGCCAGCAGACAGGGACTAGCGGCTAGCACAGATACGCAGTATTTT.